This T cell receptor beta chain came from a study of neurological immune-mediated disorders. The study, taken as a whole, reports: With the multiple sclerosis repertoire cluster, neither clinical nor MRI features showed any association.

Preparation of the unsorted libraries drew on 2 million PBMCs stored at -80 C. This clonotype was counted only a few times. Its antigen is still unknown. Given a much more abundant clone one base away, this may be a read error. The cDNA came from 5'RACE with 10-nucleotide random UMIs. Over 190 million TCR-beta sequences from 15-18 subjects came out of each sequencing run. TCRdb re-called the 5' RACE reads with MiXCR, one entry per CDR3 protein. The sample shows 55,000 to 70,000 distinct CDR3 sequences, about 3% of them seen only once. This sequence originates from a woman aged 45-60 years with multiple sclerosis. The specimen was PBMCs.

The CDR3 DNA is TGTGCCAGCAGCCTCGAAAGGTCCTGGAAAACCATATATTTT. Its protein product is CASSLERSWKTIYF. V usage is TRBV11-2 and J usage is TRBJ1-3, with D unresolved. Germline values: CDR1 SGHAT, CDR2 FQNNGV. Trimming cost V 5 bases and J 10 bases, with 18 bases left between them. This CDR3 comprises 14 residues.